The present TCR beta chain was sequenced within a study of cytomegalovirus exposure and HLA in healthy donors (dated 2017 in TCRdb). About the full investigation: An earlier analysis of several hundred of the donors reported about 250 Gb of sequence data and 120 million or so unique TCR beta sequences from about 179 million T cells. About 330 gigabases of sequencing data and about 92 million unique TCR sequences made up an early release that covered approximately 700 HLA-typed donors. Among the roughly 410 genotyped donors, around 81% belonged to the genetic ancestry cluster associated with self-reported Caucasian donors. The aim of the study was to test whether cataloging public T cell receptors could identify signatures of past pathogen exposure. The study used immunosequencing to profile the T cell repertoires of under 700 subjects and linked those repertoires to cytomegalovirus serostatus. A separate validation cohort of more than 100 different subjects was used in addition to the approximately 700-subject first cohort. To predict cytomegalovirus infection status, the study combined high-throughput TCR immunosequencing, statistical association of individual TCRs with disease status, and machine learning. In a later analysis, previously published TCR beta repertoires from 500 to 750 donors were re-analyzed and high-resolution HLA genotyping was added so that TCR occurrence patterns could be studied. Rather than drawing on any new phenotypic data, the later analysis identified candidate immune exposures from TCR beta sequences and the way those sequences occurred across donors. In an earlier analysis of 500 to 650 of the donors, high-throughput TCR beta sequencing was used to judge whether each TCR beta V gene segment behaved as functional or pseudogenic. Alongside the repertoire data, information on donor age, sex, ethnicity and CMV serostatus was compiled. A later genetic analysis took genome-wide SNP genotypes for about three fifths of the 666 donors and used that subset as a discovery cohort. All discovery cohort repertoires had been generated on a single sequencing platform. HLA typing covered class I and class II loci at four-digit resolution. The number of typed donors differed by locus: about 620-640 for A, B, C, DRB1 and DQB1; 522 for DQA1; about 600 for DPA1; and around 450 for DPB1. A few DR-DQ haplotypes were handled as single units for association and clustering because linkage in the cohort was strong. Among around 400 genotyped donors of the cohort, an average of roughly 240,000 unique TCR beta nucleotide sequences were sequenced per donor, 15% to 20% of them non-productive.

The cohort consisted of 650 to 700 healthy bone marrow donors. At the time of sampling, every cohort member was nominally healthy, though immune exposures that went unrecorded were likely present. The donor tested CMV seronegative and was one of the 352 seronegative cohort members. Each donor provided a peripheral blood sample, and peripheral blood mononuclear cells were used for TCR beta sequencing. Genomic DNA was extracted from the blood cell samples with the Qiagen DNeasy Blood Extraction Kit. On this clone itself: What this receptor recognizes is not known. Base qualities were left out, and no much larger clone turns up one base away.

Libraries were prepared through the immunoSEQ multiplex PCR assay. For the multiplex PCR, a mixture combining 60 forward primers for TCR Vbeta segments and 13 reverse primers for TCR Jbeta segments was used. The CDR3 region of rearranged TCR beta genes was amplified from genomic DNA with a multiplex PCR assay. The Illumina HiSeq System was used to sequence the amplified TCR beta libraries as 87-base-pair reads. The original pipeline was this. In a later analysis, some 80 million unique TCR beta chains were counted across the 500 to 700 repertoires, and roughly 11 million of these chains were shared by at least two donors. A nearest-neighbor algorithm error-corrected the raw reads and collapsed the reads into unique sequences, merging closely related sequences to remove PCR and sequencing errors. CDR3 sequences were aligned to IMGT reference sequences to assign V, D and J gene segments. For a sequence to be retained, a match of at least six nucleotides was required to both a V gene segment and a J gene segment. Rearrangements were classified as productive when the CDR3 lacked stop codons and remained in frame with V and J, and all other rearrangements were classified as non-productive. Following IMGT convention, CDR3 was defined as the stretch from the second conserved V-encoded cysteine to the conserved J-encoded phenylalanine. Sequences without an unambiguous match to a single V gene segment were excluded from the earlier analysis of almost 600 of the donors. An earlier analysis of some 610 of the donors called V segments functional above 56.7% productive rearrangements and segregating when the between-donor standard deviation exceeded 5%. To diagnose cytomegalovirus status from the catalog of TCR beta chain sequences, a statistical classification framework was built. A later analysis assigned V and J genes by comparing TCR nucleotide sequences with IMGT/GENE-DB human TR gene sequences. A later analysis assigned CDR3 sequences and most-parsimonious VDJ recombination scenarios with the TCRdist pipeline. In a later analysis, each TCR beta chain was defined by its CDR3 amino acid sequence together with its V-gene family, and reads without a unique V-gene family were excluded. A later analysis removed 500 to 650 highly shared, low-generation-probability nucleotide sequences to deal with suspected cross-contamination and a sequencing artifact. In a later analysis, a clonal expansion index was calculated for each public chain from normalized within-repertoire ranks of inferred template counts. In a later analysis, generation probabilities were computed using a VDJ recombination model fitted to out-of-frame rearrangements, and the results were checked against IGoR. In a later analysis, hypergeometric tests were used to score TCR-TCR, TCR-HLA and TCR-CMV co-occurrence, with a repertoire-size bias correction applied to TCR pairs. To estimate false discovery rates, a later analysis permuted the HLA or CMV assignments 20 times. In a later analysis, co-occurring TCRs were grouped using DBSCAN, with TCRdist sequence similarity added in when clustering inside HLA-allele-positive subsets. Repertoires with fewer than 30,000 or more than 120,000 public chains were left out of co-occurrence clustering, as were a handful of repertoires with anomalous nucleotide sharing. The table comes from immuneACCESS by way of TCRdb, which keeps in-frame sequences with V and J called. Part of the clones is missing from these tables; in studies checked, under half for an unresolved V gene and the rest for unknown reasons. V and J calls and clone size are as listed in that table; D and trimming were resolved from the DNA. The sample table holds 200,000 to 250,000 clones, of which 80% to 90% were seen once. The ten most abundant clones make up about 0.22% of the sample.

The germline V gene yields SGHTA for CDR1 and FQGNSA for CDR2. The CDR3 runs 15 amino acids, cysteine and phenylalanine included. Solely the CDR3 DNA is kept, with 45 bases framed from the first base. Here V drops 7 bases and J drops 6 bases, and the junction holds 14 bases not matched to any gene. Broader findings and caveats from the paper: Because counts were too low, about 15 rarely observed V segments, including chromosome 9 orphons, were left out of the earlier analysis of 500 to 650 of the donors. The 87-base-pair reads could not distinguish some IMGT-functional V segments, including TRBV6-2 and TRBV6-3, so those segments were excluded. The classifier was reported to diagnose cytomegalovirus status with high specificity and sensitivity in both the original and validation cohorts. A cluster of highly shared sequence variants was judged likely to be a technical artifact of the sequencing pipeline. Most TCR sequences were seen in very few donors, while some public TCRs were found in many individuals. A later genetic analysis associated a missense DCLRE1C variant with V-gene and J-gene trimming of TCR beta chains, and an independent cohort replicated the association. This cohort had only TCR beta chains sequenced, and the lack of alpha or paired-chain data limited which features could be detected. When HLA alleles, especially DR and DQ, strongly co-occurred, TCR associations were difficult to assign to individual alleles. A few of the identified cytomegalovirus-associated TCR beta chains were confirmed in vitro to be specific for cytomegalovirus antigens. In a later analysis, most CMV-associated TCR beta chains were found to appear HLA-restricted, with HLA associations seemingly driven largely by CMV exposure. Specific HLA alleles were associated with 15,000 to 20,000 TCR beta sequences at a false discovery rate of 0.05 in a later analysis. A later genetic analysis reported fewer N-insertions in productive TCRs among donors in an Asian-associated ancestry cluster than the approximately 670-donor mean. In an earlier analysis of around 600 of the donors, most TCR beta V segments appeared in productive rearrangements about 87% or about 30% of the time, broadly matching IMGT annotations. Because some donors lacked HLA typing at each locus, the association tests relied only on the typed subset. A later analysis found that TCR association rates varied across HLA loci, with DRB1 alleles showing the most associated TCRs and HLA-C alleles the fewest. A further reported finding was that TCR beta sequences accurately predicted the HLA-A and HLA-B alleles for most subjects in the first cohort. The authors suggested that the approach could potentially be generalized to other disease states and immunological phenotypes. According to a later analysis, parvovirus B19, influenza, CMV and Epstein-Barr virus appeared linked to several top co-occurrence clusters. The study listed 150 to 200 TCR beta chains as associated with cytomegalovirus. Correlated functional status among segregating V segments might reflect linkage disequilibrium, but an unknown experimental factor could not be ruled out. The presence/absence analyses assumed that sequencing depth was roughly uniform across donors, and that assumption may not be true. In a later analysis, HLA-associated TCR beta chains were found to be more clonally expanded and to have lower generation probabilities than equally common non-associated chains. The only immune exposure information available for the cohort was CMV serostatus.

This TCR was recovered from a girl aged 2 to 10 in good health and CMV-seronegative. Sequencing was performed on PBMCs. In this chain, TRBV7-2 is recombined with TRBJ2-7; the junction holds 8 bases that match TRBD2. For the CDR3, the sequence is CASTQTSAVVVEQYF. The DNA is TGTGCCAGCACCCAGACTAGCGCCGTGGTTGTCGAGCAGTACTTC.